These T cell receptor beta chains were read from a single sample in a study of shared T cell receptors in the human thymus. Clones were read by immunoSEQ multiplex PCR, and TCRdb kept only the in-frame ones, dropping some. The table shows some 660,000 clones, with over 75% occurring only once. The data also belong to a second study, concerning human thymus T cells.

The sample was thymocytes. The receptors shown here come from a boy under two years old with a congenital heart defect. Each CDR3 is given without its conserved first and last residue. A D gene is named only where the DNA matches it firmly.

j_call v_call d_call cdr3_length cdr3_aa
TRBJ2-7 TRBV4-2 TRBD1 15 ASSQDSGQGIPIEQY
TRBJ1-2 TRBV18 - 17 ASSPPKPTFKDTLYGYT
TRBJ1-1 TRBV5-4 - 11 ALRTGLGTEAF
TRBJ1-2 TRBV28 TRBD1 14 ASSFKYRTGGRGYT
TRBJ2-2 TRBV5-4 TRBD2 16 ASSLGLAGHGNTGELF
TRBJ1-5 TRBV27 - 14 ASSSQGGWGNQPQH
TRBJ2-3 TRBV11-2 - 13 ASSLWSGEPDTQY
TRBJ2-1 TRBV4-2 TRBD2 14 ASSHSTSGREVEQF
TRBJ1-1 TRBV7-9 TRBD1 12 ASSTGQPDTEAF
TRBJ1-3 TRBV28 - 14 ASSPSASSSGNTIY
TRBJ1-4 TRBV14 - 15 ASSQDITRVPNEKLF
TRBJ2-4 TRBV5-6 - 16 ASSLGRGGVIAKNIQY
TRBJ2-5 TRBV16 TRBD2 16 ASSQSLDSGGVQETQY
TRBJ2-5 TRBV5-1 TRBD2 12 ASTLDREGETQY
TRBJ1-5 TRBV27 TRBD1 13 ASSHRDSLNQPQH
TRBJ1-1 TRBV15 - 13 ATSREREPTTEAF
TRBJ2-5 TRBV14 TRBD2 14 ASSLSLAGGPETQY
TRBJ2-1 TRBV4-1 TRBD2 19 ASSQVLTGTSGKEFYNEQF
TRBJ2-5 TRBV2 - 14 ASEPPRRAVLETQY
TRBJ1-5 TRBV7-9 TRBD1 12 ASSLTGANQPQH
TRBJ2-2 TRBV7-2 - 15 ASSSPNSQGYTGELF
TRBJ1-5 TRBV27 - 12 ASSLGGSNQPQH
TRBJ1-1 TRBV5-8 - 14 ARSGSNSRGYTEAF
TRBJ2-3 TRBV9 TRBD1 14 ASSVSRDRETDTQY
TRBJ2-7 TRBV4-3 TRBD2 14 ASSQDQGRDGYEQY
TRBJ1-1 TRBV30 - 10 TQGGMNTEAF
TRBJ2-1 TRBV6-1 TRBD2 18 ASSQVTSGGTLLSYNEQF
TRBJ1-4 TRBV14 - 12 ASSRTPQKEKLF
TRBJ2-1 TRBV4-3 - 13 ASSQDWRLYNEQF
TRBJ2-7 TRBV6-5 - 12 ASSYGLASYEQY
TRBJ1-2 TRBV14 TRBD1 12 ASSHPGQNYGYT
TRBJ1-4 TRBV5-6 TRBD1 12 ASSLGQGNEKLF
TRBJ1-6 TRBV30 TRBD1 11 AWSDRQGPPLH
TRBJ1-1 TRBV6-1 TRBD1 14 ASSEYDGQGNTEAF
TRBJ2-7 TRBV6-6 - 10 ASSGRVDEQY